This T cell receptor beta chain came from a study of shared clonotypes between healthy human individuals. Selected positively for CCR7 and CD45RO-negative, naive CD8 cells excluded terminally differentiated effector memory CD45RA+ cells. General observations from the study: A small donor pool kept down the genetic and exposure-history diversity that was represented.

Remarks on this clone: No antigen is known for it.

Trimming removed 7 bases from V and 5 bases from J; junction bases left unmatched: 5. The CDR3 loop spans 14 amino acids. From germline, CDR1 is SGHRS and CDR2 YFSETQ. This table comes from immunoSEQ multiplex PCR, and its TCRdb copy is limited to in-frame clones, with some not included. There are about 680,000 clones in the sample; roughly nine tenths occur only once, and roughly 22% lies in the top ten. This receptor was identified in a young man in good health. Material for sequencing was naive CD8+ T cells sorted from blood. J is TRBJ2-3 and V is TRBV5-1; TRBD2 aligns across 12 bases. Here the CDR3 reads CASASGRAGDTQYF. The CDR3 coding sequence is TGCGCCAGCGCTAGCGGGAGGGCCGGAGATACGCAGTATTTT.